This T cell receptor (beta chain) appears in the sequencing data of a study of blood T cell repertoires in COVID-19. Turning to the study itself: From the United States, Italy and Spain came samples of acute and convalescent COVID-19.

The V gene lost 3 bases and the J gene lost 8 bases, with 8 bases spanning the gap. The CDR3 has 12 residues. CDR1 SGDLS and CDR2 YYNGEE come from the germline V gene. Profiled with immunoSEQ multiplex PCR; TCRdb holds only in-frame clones, not every one. The profile shows 130,000 or so clones, 82% of them singletons. The receptor's source is a human donor in a cohort sampled during active COVID-19. Sequencing was carried out using peripheral blood. J is TRBJ2-2 and V is TRBV9, with D possibly being TRBD2 (6 bases). The CDR3 region is CASSAEGGELFF. CDR3 coding DNA: TGTGCCAGCAGCGCGGAGGGAGGGGAGCTGTTTTTT.